The 5 T cell receptor beta chains reported below all come from one sample, sequenced in a study of immune reconstitution after stem cell transplant in scleroderma. TCRdb used MiXCR to reprocess the RT-PCR reads, holding one entry per CDR3 protein. The sample yields about 2,400 distinct CDR3 sequences, 10% to 11% seen once. Sample collection was performed before or after autologous hematopoietic stem cell transplantation (not recorded which). The receptors come from a female donor with systemic sclerosis.

The CDR3 loop is CASSLSRTAKQFF. CDR3 nucleotide sequence: TGTGCCAGCAGCCTTTCCCGGACAGCCAAACAGTTCTTC. The chain joins TRBV5-5 to TRBJ2-1; TRBD1 might be the D (6 bases). V gave up 4 bases and J gave up 13 bases, with 18 bases separating them. This CDR3 is built from 13 residues. The germline V gene encodes CDR1 SGHKS and CDR2 YYEKEE (reference sequence).

V is TRBV5-1 and J is TRBJ2-3, with 7 positions matching TRBD1. J lost 2 bases, V lost 0 bases, and 3 bases had no gene match. Germline V lookup: CDR1 SGHRS, CDR2 YFSETQ. This CDR3 region has 15 residues. Written as DNA, the CDR3 is TGCGCCAGCAGCTTGGAGGGACAGCCCACAGATACGCAGTATTTT. Its protein is CASSLEGQPTDTQYF.

This chain's CDR3 is CAISEGDRDGTEAFF. CDR3 sequence (DNA): TGTGCCATCAGTGAAGGTGACAGGGATGGCACTGAAGCTTTCTTT. The gene calls are TRBV10-3 and TRBJ1-1, with 7 bases that match TRBD1. There are 15 residues in the CDR3. Per germline, CDR1 ENHRY and CDR2 SYGVKD. J was trimmed by 4 bases and V by 3 bases; bases with no gene match: 8.

The chain employs TRBV20-1 and TRBJ2-2; a possible D gene is TRBD1 (6 bases). The V gene lost 0 bases and the J gene lost 2 bases, with 16 bases spanning the gap. Germline V lookup: CDR1 DFQATT, CDR2 SNEGSKA (reference sequence). The CDR3 consists of 17 residues. CDR3 coding DNA: TGCAGTGCTAGAGATCTTTATACGGACAGCAACACCGGGGAGCTGTTTTTT. Translating gives CSARDLYTDSNTGELFF.

The chain uses TRBV5-1 and TRBJ2-2; 7 bases are shared with TRBD2. The V segment lost 4 bases and the J segment 6 bases; nucleotides outside the gene matches: 6. The germline gives CDR1 SGHRS, CDR2 YFSETQ. The CDR3 runs to 14 residues. The chain's CDR3 is CASSPSRGAGELFF. CDR3 DNA sequence: TGCGCCAGCAGCCCAAGCCGGGGGGCCGGGGAGCTGTTTTTT.